Below, 15 T cell receptor beta chains from the same sample are listed, as sequenced in a study of cytomegalovirus exposure and HLA in healthy donors. 13 Jbeta primers and 60 Vbeta primers were used for the PCR. Repertoires were generated with immunoSEQ multiplex PCR, while TCRdb's copy carries only in-frame clones and drops some. Of approximately 110,000 clones in the sample, 79% are singletons; the top ten hold more than 3%. Sequencing used PBMCs. These receptors were obtained from a woman in her thirties or forties in good health and CMV-seronegative.

This clone was seen once. This chain links TRBV7-2 with TRBJ1-5, with unresolved D. Between the trimmed V and J ends, which lost 1 base and 4 bases, there was a span of 11 bases. CDR3 size: 15 residues. Per the germline V gene, CDR1 is SGHTA and CDR2 is FQGNSA. The CDR3 reads CASSLDAKANQPQHF. DNA for the CDR3: TGTGCCAGCAGCTTAGACGCCAAAGCAAATCAGCCCCAGCATTTT. The whole variable domain, remainder taken from reference TRBV7-2 and TRBJ1-5, is GAGVSQSPSNKVTEKGKDVELRCDPISGHTALYWYRQSLGQGLEFLIYFQGNSAPDKSGLPSDRFSAERTGGSVSTLTIQRTQQEDSAVYLCASSLDAKANQPQHFGDGTRLSIL.

V is TRBV19 and J is TRBJ2-1, with 7 bases fitting TRBD1. The CDR3 consists of 15 residues. Looked up from germline, CDR1 is LNHDA and CDR2 is SQIVND (reference sequence). The trim removed 3 bases at V and 4 bases at J, leaving 6 bases unmatched. In nucleotides, the CDR3 is TGTGCCAGTAGTATCCCGGGGACAGATTACAATGAGCAGTTCTTC. Protein: CASSIPGTDYNEQFF.

This CDR3 reads CASSISLALEQFF. In DNA form, the CDR3 reads TGTGCCAGTAGTATCAGTCTAGCGCTTGAGCAGTTCTTC. This rearrangement joins TRBV19 to TRBJ2-1, with D possibly TRBD2 on 6 matching bases. Trimming cost V 3 bases and J 9 bases, with 12 bases left between them. The CDR3 consists of 13 residues. Germline loops: CDR1 LNHDA, CDR2 SQIVND (reference sequence).

The chain couples TRBV19 to TRBJ1-6; 8 bases align to TRBD1. Germline lookup yields CDR1 LNHDA and CDR2 SQIVND (reference sequence). This CDR3 has 17 residues. Trimming took 1 base from V and 7 from J; bases not matched to a gene: 9. The CDR3 spells CASSIALGDRTNSPLHF. The CDR3 nucleotides are TGTGCCAGTAGTATAGCCCTTGGGGACAGGACAAATTCACCCCTCCACTTT.

The genes are TRBV30 and TRBJ1-1, with D unresolved. This CDR3 contains 13 residues. The germline gives CDR1 GTSNPN, CDR2 SVGIG (reference sequence). Trimming took 4 bases from V and 2 from J, leaving 11 bases between them. The CDR3 loop reads CAWTTSINTEAFF. For the CDR3, the DNA is TGTGCCTGGACCACAAGTATCAACACTGAAGCTTTCTTT.

The rearrangement uses TRBV4-1 and TRBJ2-3; D is perhaps TRBD1 (6 bases). CDR1 is MGHRA and CDR2 is YSYEKL in the germline V gene. V lost 4 bases, J lost 4 bases, and 18 bases lay in between. CDR3 size: 16 residues. In DNA, the CDR3 is TGCGCCAGCAGCCTCCCAGGGGTAACGAGGTCAGATACGCAGTATTTT. Its protein product is CASSLPGVTRSDTQYF.

In its sample, this clone was seen once. This rearrangement joins TRBV25-1 to TRBJ2-7; the D gene is possibly TRBD1 (5 bases). Germline values: CDR1 MGHDK, CDR2 SYGVNS. The CDR3 totals 13 residues. V lost 8 bases and J 2 bases, leaving 13 bases between the germline ends. Here the CDR3 reads CASGALATYEQYF. CDR3 nucleotide sequence: TGTGCCAGCGGGGCTTTGGCTACCTACGAGCAGTACTTC.

This chain uses TRBV5-1 with TRBJ2-3; maybe TRBD2 (5 bases). V was pared by 4 bases and J by 0 bases, with 15 bases between. This CDR3 region has 16 residues. Germline assignment: CDR1 SGHRS and CDR2 YFSETQ. CDR3 amino acids: CASSPRWESSTDTQYF. DNA of the CDR3: TGCGCCAGCAGCCCACGGTGGGAGAGCAGCACAGATACGCAGTATTTT.

The chain uses TRBV5-1 and TRBJ2-5, with D possibly matching TRBD2 (6 bases). The DNA end is more similar to TRBJ2-7, so the J call may be wrong. Germline V gene lookup returns CDR1 SGHRS and CDR2 YFSETQ. There are 13 residues in the CDR3. The CDR3 here is CASSLGLGYEQYF. The CDR3, as DNA: TGCGCCAGCAGCTTGGGACTAGGCTACGAGCAGTACTTC.

The sample holds a few counts of this clone. The J gene is TRBJ2-3, the V gene TRBV7-6, with D possibly TRBD1 on 5 matching bases. CDR3 size: 17 residues. Looked up from germline, CDR1 is SGHVS and CDR2 is FNYEAQ. The ends were cut back, 1 base at V and 0 bases at J, with 14 bases in the middle. The CDR3 protein is CASSLGSDSLSTDTQYF. Here the CDR3 DNA reads TGTGCCAGCAGCTTAGGATCCGACAGCCTTAGCACAGATACGCAGTATTTT.

The rearrangement links TRBV29-1 to TRBJ2-1; 9 bases align to TRBD2. The CDR3 totals 11 residues. Germline loops: CDR1 SQVTM, CDR2 ANQGSEA. The J segment lost 15 bases and the V segment lost 8 bases, leaving 11 bases of the junction unmatched. The CDR3 nucleotides are TGCAGCCTGGGGGGGACTAGCCAACGGTTCTTC. Its translation: CSLGGTSQRFF.

The count of this clone is one. This chain links TRBV15 with TRBJ1-6; a possible D gene is TRBD1 (6 bases). The CDR3 runs to 13 residues. CDR1 is LNHNV and CDR2 is YYDKDF in the germline V gene (reference sequence). Trimming shortened V by 1 base and J by 9 bases, and 7 bases separated the two germline ends. In DNA, the CDR3 is TGTGCCACCAGCAGAGGAGGGGGTTCACCCCTCCACTTT. Its protein product is CATSRGGGSPLHF.

The chain carries TRBV10-3 and TRBJ2-3, with a weak D call TRBD2 (5 bases). V lost 6 bases and J lost 4, with 11 bases in between. The CDR3 totals 13 residues. Germline CDR1 is ENHRY and CDR2 is SYGVKD. This chain's CDR3 is CAIRLRGSDTQYF. The CDR3 DNA reads as TGTGCCATCAGGCTCCGGGGTTCAGATACGCAGTATTTT.

This clone was recorded once. The V call is TRBV11-2, the J call TRBJ2-3; the match to TRBD2 covers 11 bases. The CDR3 loop spans 16 amino acids. The germline V gene encodes CDR1 SGHAT and CDR2 FQNNGV. The junction had 3 bases not matched to a gene; V was cut back by 1 base and J by 3 bases. The CDR3 spells CASSLVIAGGTDTQYF. The CDR3 DNA sequence: TGTGCCAGCAGCTTAGTGATAGCGGGGGGGACAGATACGCAGTATTTT. Drawing the rest from reference TRBV11-2 and TRBJ2-3, the complete variable domain is EAGVAQSPRYKIIEKRQSVAFWCNPISGHATLYWYQQILGQGPKLLIQFQNNGVVDDSQLPKDRFSAERLKGVDSTLKIQPAKLEDSAVYLCASSLVIAGGTDTQYFGPGTRLTVL.

As regards this clone: Other DNA sequences of this sample code for an identical CDR3. The chain has TRBV7-2 and TRBJ2-1, with 9 bases lining up with TRBD2. The trim removed 3 bases at V and 2 bases at J, leaving 2 bases unmatched. The CDR3 has 15 residues. The germline V gene encodes CDR1 SGHTA and CDR2 FQGNSA. CDR3 sequence reads: CASSFGLAPYNEQFF. For the CDR3, the DNA is TGTGCCAGCAGCTTCGGACTAGCGCCCTACAATGAGCAGTTCTTC.